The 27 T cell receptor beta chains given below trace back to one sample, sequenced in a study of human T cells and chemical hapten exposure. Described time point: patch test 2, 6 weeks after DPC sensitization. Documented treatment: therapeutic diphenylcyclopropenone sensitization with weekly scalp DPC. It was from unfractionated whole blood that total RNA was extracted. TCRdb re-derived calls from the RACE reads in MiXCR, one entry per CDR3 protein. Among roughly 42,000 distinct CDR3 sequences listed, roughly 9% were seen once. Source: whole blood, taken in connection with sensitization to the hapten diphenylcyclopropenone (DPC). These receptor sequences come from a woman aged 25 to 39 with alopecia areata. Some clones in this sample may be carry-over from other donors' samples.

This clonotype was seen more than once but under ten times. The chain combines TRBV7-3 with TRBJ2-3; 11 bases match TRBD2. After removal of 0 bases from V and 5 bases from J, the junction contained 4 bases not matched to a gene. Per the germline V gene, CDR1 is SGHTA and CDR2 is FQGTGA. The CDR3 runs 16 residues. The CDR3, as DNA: TGTGCCAGCAGCTTAACTAGCGGGGGGGCTGGAGATACGCAGTATTTT. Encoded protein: CASSLTSGGAGDTQYF. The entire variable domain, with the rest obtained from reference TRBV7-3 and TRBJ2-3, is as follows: GAGVSQTPSNKVTEKGKYVELRCDPISGHTALYWYRQSLGQGPEFLIYFQGTGAADDSGLPNDRFFAVRPEGSVSTLKIQRTERGDSAVYLCASSLTSGGAGDTQYFGPGTRLTVL.

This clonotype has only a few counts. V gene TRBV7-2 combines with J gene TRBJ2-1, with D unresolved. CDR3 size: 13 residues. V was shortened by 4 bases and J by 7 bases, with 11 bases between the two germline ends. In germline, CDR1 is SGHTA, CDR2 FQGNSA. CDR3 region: CASSSEMGNEQFF. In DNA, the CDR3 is TGTGCCAGCAGCTCAGAAATGGGAAATGAGCAGTTCTTC. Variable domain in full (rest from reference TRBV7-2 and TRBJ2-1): GAGVSQSPSNKVTEKGKDVELRCDPISGHTALYWYRQSLGQGLEFLIYFQGNSAPDKSGLPSDRFSAERTGGSVSTLTIQRTQQEDSAVYLCASSSEMGNEQFFGPGTRLTVL.

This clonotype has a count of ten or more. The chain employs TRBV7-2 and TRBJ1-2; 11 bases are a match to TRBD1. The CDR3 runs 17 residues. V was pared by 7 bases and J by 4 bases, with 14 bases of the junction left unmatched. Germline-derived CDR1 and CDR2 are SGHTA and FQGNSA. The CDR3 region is CASTLRTGGFLGYGYTF. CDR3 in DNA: TGTGCCAGCACCCTAAGGACAGGGGGCTTCTTGGGCTATGGCTACACCTTC.

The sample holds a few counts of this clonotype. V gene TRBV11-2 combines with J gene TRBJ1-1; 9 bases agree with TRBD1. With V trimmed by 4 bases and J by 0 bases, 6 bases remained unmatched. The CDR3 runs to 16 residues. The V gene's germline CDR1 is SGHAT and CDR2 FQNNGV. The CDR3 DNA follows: TGTGCCAGCAGCTCCCGGGACAGGGCTATGAACACTGAAGCTTTCTTT. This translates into CASSSRDRAMNTEAFF.

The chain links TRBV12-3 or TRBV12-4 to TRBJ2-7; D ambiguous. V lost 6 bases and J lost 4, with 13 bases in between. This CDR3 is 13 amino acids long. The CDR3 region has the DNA TGTGCCAGCAGCCCGTACCTGCCATACGAGCAGTACTTC. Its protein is CASSPYLPYEQYF.

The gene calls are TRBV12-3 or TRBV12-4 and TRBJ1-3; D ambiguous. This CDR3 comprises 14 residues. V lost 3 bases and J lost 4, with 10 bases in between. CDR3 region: CASSLTTPGNTIYF. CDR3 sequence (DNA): TGTGCCAGCAGTTTGACAACCCCCGGAAACACCATATATTTT.

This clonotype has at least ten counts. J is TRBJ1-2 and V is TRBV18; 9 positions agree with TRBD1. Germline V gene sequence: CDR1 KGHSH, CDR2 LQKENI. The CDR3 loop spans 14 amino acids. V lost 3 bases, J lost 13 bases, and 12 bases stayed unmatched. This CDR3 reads CASSPGTGNTWGTF. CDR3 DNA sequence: TGTGCCAGCTCACCCGGGACAGGGAACACTTGGGGCACCTTC.

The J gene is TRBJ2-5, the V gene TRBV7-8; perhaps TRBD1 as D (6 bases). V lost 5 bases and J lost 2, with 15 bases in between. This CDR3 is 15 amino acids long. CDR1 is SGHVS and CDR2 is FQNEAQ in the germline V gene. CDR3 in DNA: TGTGCCAGCAGCCCCAAGACAGGAAGGCAAGAGACCCAGTACTTC. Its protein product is CASSPKTGRQETQYF.

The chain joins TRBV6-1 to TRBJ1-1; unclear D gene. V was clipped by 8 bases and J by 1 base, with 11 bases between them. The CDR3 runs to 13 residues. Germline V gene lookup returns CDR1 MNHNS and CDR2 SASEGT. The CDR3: CASHTTANTEAFF. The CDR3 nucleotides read TGTGCCAGCCATACAACGGCGAACACTGAAGCTTTCTTT.

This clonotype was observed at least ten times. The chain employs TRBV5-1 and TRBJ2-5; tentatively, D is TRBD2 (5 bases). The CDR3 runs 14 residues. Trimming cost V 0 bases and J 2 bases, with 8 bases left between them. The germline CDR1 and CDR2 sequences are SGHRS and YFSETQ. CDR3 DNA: TGCGCCAGCAGCTTGGTTACGGGACAAGAGACCCAGTACTTC. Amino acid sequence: CASSLVTGQETQYF.

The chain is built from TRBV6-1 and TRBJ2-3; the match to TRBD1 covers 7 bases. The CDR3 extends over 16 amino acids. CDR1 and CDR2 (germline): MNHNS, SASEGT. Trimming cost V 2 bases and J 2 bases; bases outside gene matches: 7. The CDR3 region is CASSELQGVDTDTQYF. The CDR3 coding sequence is TGTGCCAGCAGTGAACTCCAGGGGGTGGACACAGATACGCAGTATTTT.

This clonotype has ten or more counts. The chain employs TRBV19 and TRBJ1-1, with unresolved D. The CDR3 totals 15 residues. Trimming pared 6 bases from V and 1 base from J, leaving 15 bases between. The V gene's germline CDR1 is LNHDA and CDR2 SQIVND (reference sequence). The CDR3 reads CASRLTHFANTEAFF. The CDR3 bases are TGTGCCAGTAGGCTGACCCATTTTGCGAACACTGAAGCTTTCTTT.

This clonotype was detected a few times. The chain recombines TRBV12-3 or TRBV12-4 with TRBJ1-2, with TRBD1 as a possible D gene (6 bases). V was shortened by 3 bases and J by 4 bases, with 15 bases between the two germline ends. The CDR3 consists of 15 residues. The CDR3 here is CASSFLGQSPYGYTF. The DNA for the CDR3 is TGTGCCAGCAGTTTCCTTGGACAGTCCCCCTATGGCTACACCTTC.

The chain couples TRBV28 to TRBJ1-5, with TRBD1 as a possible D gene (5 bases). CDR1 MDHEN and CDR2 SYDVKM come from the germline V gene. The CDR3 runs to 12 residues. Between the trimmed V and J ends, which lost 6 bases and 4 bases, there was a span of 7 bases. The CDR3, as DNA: TGTGCCAGCAGGGGGCCTAATCAGCCCCAGCATTTT. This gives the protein CASRGPNQPQHF.

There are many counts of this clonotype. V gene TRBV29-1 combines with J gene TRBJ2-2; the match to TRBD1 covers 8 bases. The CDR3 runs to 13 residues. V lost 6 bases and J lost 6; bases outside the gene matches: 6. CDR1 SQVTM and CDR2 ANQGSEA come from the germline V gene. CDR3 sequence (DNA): TGCAGCGTGGGAACGACAGGGGCCGGGGAGCTGTTTTTT. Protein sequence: CSVGTTGAGELFF.

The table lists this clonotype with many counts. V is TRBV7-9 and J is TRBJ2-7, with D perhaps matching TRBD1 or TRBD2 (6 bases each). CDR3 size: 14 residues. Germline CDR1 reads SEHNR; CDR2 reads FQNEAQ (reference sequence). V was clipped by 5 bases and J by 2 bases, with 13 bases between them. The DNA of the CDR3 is TGTGCCAGCAGCGCGGCGGGACACACCTACGAGCAGTACTTC. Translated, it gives CASSAAGHTYEQYF.

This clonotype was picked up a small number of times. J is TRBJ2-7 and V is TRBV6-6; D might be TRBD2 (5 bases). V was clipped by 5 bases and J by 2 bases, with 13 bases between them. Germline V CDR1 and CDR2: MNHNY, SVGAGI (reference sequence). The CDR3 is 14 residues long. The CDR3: CASSRSEGAYEQYF. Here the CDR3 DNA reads TGTGCCAGCAGTCGTAGCGAGGGAGCCTACGAGCAGTACTTC.

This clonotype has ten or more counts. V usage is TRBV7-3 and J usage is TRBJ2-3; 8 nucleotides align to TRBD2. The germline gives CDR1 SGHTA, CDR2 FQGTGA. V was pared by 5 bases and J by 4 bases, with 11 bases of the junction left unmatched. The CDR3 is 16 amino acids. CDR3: CASSPSATSVADTQYF. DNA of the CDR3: TGTGCCAGCAGCCCTAGCGCGACTAGCGTGGCAGATACGCAGTATTTT.

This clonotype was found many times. The DNA of the CDR3 is TGTGCCAGCAGTGCACAGGAATCGCTCAATCAGCCCCAGCATTTT. Encoded protein: CASSAQESLNQPQHF. The gene calls are TRBV12-3 or TRBV12-4 and TRBJ1-5, with a weak D call TRBD1 (5 bases). Trimming pared 5 bases from V and 3 bases from J, leaving 14 bases between. The CDR3 sequence is 15 residues long.

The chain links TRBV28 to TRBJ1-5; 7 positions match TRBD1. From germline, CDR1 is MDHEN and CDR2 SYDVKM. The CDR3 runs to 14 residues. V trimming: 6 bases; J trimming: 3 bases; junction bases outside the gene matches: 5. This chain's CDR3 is CASSSDRDNQPQHF. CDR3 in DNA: TGTGCCAGCAGCTCCGACAGGGACAATCAGCCCCAGCATTTT.

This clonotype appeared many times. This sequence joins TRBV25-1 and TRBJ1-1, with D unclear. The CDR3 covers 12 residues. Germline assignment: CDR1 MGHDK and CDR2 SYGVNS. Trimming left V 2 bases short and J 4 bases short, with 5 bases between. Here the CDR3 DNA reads TGTGCCAGCAGTGAACCCAGCACTGAAGCTTTCTTT. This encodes CASSEPSTEAFF.

In DNA form, the CDR3 reads TGTGCCAGCAGCCTCTTAGGGGGGTCCTACGAGCAGTACTTC. It encodes CASSLLGGSYEQYF. This chain connects TRBV21-1 to TRBJ2-7; TRBD1, the table's D call, lacks a check against the DNA. TRBV21-1 is shown as a pseudogene. The CDR3 runs to 14 residues.

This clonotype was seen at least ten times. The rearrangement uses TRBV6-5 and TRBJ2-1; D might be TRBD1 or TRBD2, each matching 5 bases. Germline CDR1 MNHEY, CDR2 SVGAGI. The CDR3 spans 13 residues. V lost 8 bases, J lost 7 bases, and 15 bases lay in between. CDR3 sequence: CASGSVSGNEQFF. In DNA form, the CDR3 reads TGTGCCAGCGGTAGCGTTTCAGGGAATGAGCAGTTCTTC.

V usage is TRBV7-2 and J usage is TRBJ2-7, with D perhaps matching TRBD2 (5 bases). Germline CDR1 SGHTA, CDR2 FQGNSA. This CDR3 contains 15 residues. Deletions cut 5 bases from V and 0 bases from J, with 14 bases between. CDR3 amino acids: CASSHGRVSSYEQYF. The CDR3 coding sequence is TGTGCCAGCAGCCACGGGCGGGTTAGCTCCTACGAGCAGTACTTC.

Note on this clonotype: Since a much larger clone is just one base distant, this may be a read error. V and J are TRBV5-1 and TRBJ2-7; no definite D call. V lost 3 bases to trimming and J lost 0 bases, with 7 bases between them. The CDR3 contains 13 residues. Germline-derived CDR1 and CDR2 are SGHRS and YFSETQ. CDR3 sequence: CASSSWSSYEQYF. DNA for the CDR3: TGCGCCAGCAGCTCATGGAGCTCCTACGAGCAGTACTTC.

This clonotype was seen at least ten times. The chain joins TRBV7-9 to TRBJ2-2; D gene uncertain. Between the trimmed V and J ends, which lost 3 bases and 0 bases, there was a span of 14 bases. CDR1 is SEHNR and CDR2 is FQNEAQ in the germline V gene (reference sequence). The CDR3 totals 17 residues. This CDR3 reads CASSFDSANSNTGELFF. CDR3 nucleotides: TGTGCCAGCAGCTTCGACTCGGCAAACTCGAACACCGGGGAGCTGTTTTTT.

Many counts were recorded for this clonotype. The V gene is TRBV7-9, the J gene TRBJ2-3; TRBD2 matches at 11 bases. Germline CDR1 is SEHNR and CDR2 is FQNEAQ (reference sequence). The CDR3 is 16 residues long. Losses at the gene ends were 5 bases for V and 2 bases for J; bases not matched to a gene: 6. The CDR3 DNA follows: TGTGCCAGCAGCCCTCCTAGCGGGGGGACCACAGATACGCAGTATTTT. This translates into CASSPPSGGTTDTQYF.